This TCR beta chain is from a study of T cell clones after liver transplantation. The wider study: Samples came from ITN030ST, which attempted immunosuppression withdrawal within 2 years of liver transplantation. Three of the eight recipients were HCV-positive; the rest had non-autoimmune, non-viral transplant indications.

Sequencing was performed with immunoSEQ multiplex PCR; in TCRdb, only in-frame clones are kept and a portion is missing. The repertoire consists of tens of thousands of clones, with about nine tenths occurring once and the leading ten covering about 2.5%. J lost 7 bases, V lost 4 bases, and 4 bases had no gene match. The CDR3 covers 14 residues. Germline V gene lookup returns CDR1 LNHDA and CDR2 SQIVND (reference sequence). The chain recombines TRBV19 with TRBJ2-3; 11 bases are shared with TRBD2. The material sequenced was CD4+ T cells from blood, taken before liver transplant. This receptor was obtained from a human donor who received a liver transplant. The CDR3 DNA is TGTGCCAGTAGTAGGGGACTAGCGGCATATACGCAGTATTTT. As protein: CASSRGLAAYTQYF.